Listed here are 18 T cell receptor beta chains from one sample, sequenced in a study of cytomegalovirus exposure and HLA in healthy donors. Sequencing was performed with immunoSEQ multiplex PCR; in TCRdb, only in-frame clones are kept and a portion is missing. Here the sample spans roughly 56,000 clones, nearly 90% being singletons. Sequenced material: PBMCs. These TCRs come from a woman between 18 and 30 years old in good health and CMV-seronegative.

The chain links TRBV18 to TRBJ2-7; the match to TRBD1 covers 11 bases. Germline CDR1 and CDR2: KGHSH and LQKENI. This CDR3 is 14 amino acids long. J gave up 4 bases and V 6 bases, and 5 bases lay outside the gene matches. Written as DNA, the CDR3 is TGTGCCAGCTCGCAGGACAGGGGGCCATACGAGCAGTACTTC. It specifies CASSQDRGPYEQYF.

V and J are TRBV10-2 and TRBJ1-2; no clear D. V was clipped by 2 bases and J by 4 bases, with 11 bases between them. CDR3 length: 14 amino acids. The germline V gene encodes CDR1 WSHSY and CDR2 SAAADI. Written as DNA, the CDR3 is TGCGCCAGCAGTGAGAGGGAGGGAGGCTATGGCTACACCTTC. It yields the protein CASSEREGGYGYTF.

V and J are TRBV10-2 and TRBJ1-4; a weak D match, TRBD1 (6 bases). The CDR3 has 15 residues. V shed 0 bases and J shed 3 bases, with 8 bases lying between them. The V gene's germline CDR1 is WSHSY and CDR2 SAAADI. CDR3 amino acids: CASSESQGSNEKLFF. CDR3 coding DNA: TGCGCCAGCAGTGAGTCCCAGGGGTCTAATGAAAAACTGTTTTTT.

V and J are TRBV6-5 and TRBJ1-2; D remains ambiguous. This CDR3 is built from 13 residues. Germline V gene data show CDR1 as MNHEY and CDR2 as SVGAGI. V lost 5 bases to trimming and J lost 1 base, with 8 bases between them. CDR3 coding DNA: TGTGCCAGCAGTGTTGAGGTTAACTATGGCTACACCTTC. This encodes CASSVEVNYGYTF.

CDR3 amino acids: CASGPLGGGTDTQYF. The CDR3 coding sequence is TGTGCCAGCGGCCCCTTGGGAGGGGGCACAGATACGCAGTATTTT. This chain connects TRBV28 to TRBJ2-3, with 7 positions matching TRBD2. Germline loops: CDR1 MDHEN, CDR2 SYDVKM. The CDR3 is 15 amino acids. The J segment lost 1 base and the V segment lost 8 bases, leaving 9 bases of the junction unmatched.

The V call is TRBV14, the J call TRBJ2-1, with D hard to call. The V end lost 1 base, the J end lost 5 bases, and 3 bases lay between the germline ends. The CDR3 spans 12 residues. Germline V lookup: CDR1 SGHDN, CDR2 FVKESK. The CDR3 bases are TGTGCCAGCAGCCAAGTAAACAATGAGCAGTTCTTC. Translating gives CASSQVNNEQFF.

The chain is built from TRBV4-2 and TRBJ2-3; 12 nucleotides align to TRBD2. CDR3 length equals 15 residues. Germline lookup yields CDR1 LGHNA and CDR2 YNFKEQ. V was pared by 1 base and J by 11 bases, with 7 bases of the junction left unmatched. The CDR3 sequence: CASSQAPSGGGLQYF. The CDR3 DNA reads TGTGCCAGCAGCCAAGCTCCTAGCGGGGGGGGATTGCAGTATTTT.

This clone showed up just once. The chain recombines TRBV5-1 with TRBJ2-4, with D possibly matching TRBD2 (6 bases). V was trimmed by 0 bases and J by 5 bases, leaving 6 bases between them. Germline CDR1 SGHRS, CDR2 YFSETQ. The CDR3 is 13 residues long. CDR3 sequence (DNA): TGCGCCAGCAGCTTGGGCGGGGAAAACATTCAGTACTTC. Residues: CASSLGGENIQYF.

V gene TRBV18 combines with J gene TRBJ2-2; 8 bases match TRBD2. The J segment lost 4 bases and the V segment lost 4 bases, leaving 11 bases of the junction unmatched. CDR3 length equals 17 residues. CDR1 is KGHSH, CDR2 LQKENI, per germline. The CDR3 coding sequence is TGTGCCAGCTCACAGAAAAGCGGGAGCGGGAGCACCGGGGAGCTGTTTTTT. Residues: CASSQKSGSGSTGELFF.

The chain carries TRBV2 and TRBJ2-5; 7 nucleotides match TRBD1. CDR1 SNHLY and CDR2 FYNNEI come from the germline V gene. The CDR3 covers 12 residues. In nucleotides, the CDR3 is TGTGCGGGGACAGCCCAAGGGGTGACCCAGTACTTC. Translating it yields CAGTAQGVTQYF.

This clone was detected only a few times. As DNA, the CDR3 is TGTGCCAGCAGCCCTAGCGGGAGCTACGAGCAGTACTTC. Translated, it gives CASSPSGSYEQYF. The gene calls are TRBV21-1 and TRBJ2-7; TRBD2 is taken as the D call from the table, unchecked against the DNA. TRBV21-1 corresponds to a pseudogene. The CDR3 runs to 13 residues.

V gene TRBV9 combines with J gene TRBJ1-3; D gene unclear. The V end lost 2 bases, the J end lost 0 bases, and 9 bases lay between the germline ends. Germline V gene sequence: CDR1 SGDLS, CDR2 YYNGEE. The CDR3 extends over 15 amino acids. The CDR3 protein is CASSVGVYSGNTIYF. CDR3 DNA: TGTGCCAGCAGCGTCGGGGTATACTCTGGAAACACCATATATTTT.

The chain couples TRBV7-6 to TRBJ2-2, with TRBD2 identical over 9 bases. Per the germline V gene, CDR1 is SGHVS and CDR2 is FNYEAQ. The CDR3 contains 20 residues. V trimming: 5 bases; J trimming: 3 bases; junction bases outside the gene matches: 19. CDR3 coding DNA: TGTGCCAGCAGCCTAGGCGACGGGACTAGCCTCGCAGTGGACACCGGGGAGCTGTTTTTT. Translated: CASSLGDGTSLAVDTGELFF.

The V gene is TRBV30, the J gene TRBJ1-1, with 9 bases that match TRBD1. The CDR3 is 14 amino acids. J gave up 0 bases and V 5 bases, and 4 bases lay outside the gene matches. CDR1 and CDR2 from the germline V gene are GTSNPN and SVGIG (reference sequence). The DNA for the CDR3 is TGTGCCTGGGGGACAGGGACCATGAACACTGAAGCTTTCTTT. This sequence encodes CAWGTGTMNTEAFF.

The chain has TRBV28 and TRBJ1-5, with 10 bases fitting TRBD1. The CDR3 runs to 15 residues. Germline V gene lookup returns CDR1 MDHEN and CDR2 SYDVKM. Trimming at V came to 6 bases and at J to 4 bases, leaving 6 bases not matched to a gene. CDR3 sequence reads: CASRSGQGWNQPQHF. As DNA, the CDR3 is TGTGCCAGCAGATCGGGACAGGGGTGGAATCAGCCCCAGCATTTT.

This clone was detected only a few times. The J gene is TRBJ1-2, the V gene TRBV5-1; D is possibly TRBD1 (6 bases). The CDR3 has 14 residues. Germline V gives CDR1 SGHRS, CDR2 YFSETQ. The V and J ends lost 0 bases and 2 bases respectively, with 8 bases between them. CDR3 sequence (DNA): TGCGCCAGCAGCTTGGTACAGGGAAACTATGGCTACACCTTC. It codes for CASSLVQGNYGYTF. The variable domain in full, with the rest retrieved from reference TRBV5-1 and TRBJ1-2, is KAGVTQTPRYLIKTRGQQVTLSCSPISGHRSVSWYQQTPGQGLQFLFEYFSETQRNKGNFPGRFSGRQFSNSRSEMNVSTLELGDSALYLCASSLVQGNYGYTFGSGTRLTVV.

The chain is built from TRBV10-3 and TRBJ1-2; 11 nucleotides line up with TRBD1. The V gene's germline CDR1 is ENHRY and CDR2 SYGVKD. This CDR3 is 15 amino acids long. Trimming removed 7 bases from V and 4 bases from J; junction bases left unmatched: 8. This CDR3 reads CAITGDRGNPYGYTF. CDR3 bases: TGTGCCATCACCGGGGACAGGGGGAACCCCTATGGCTACACCTTC.

This clone appeared a single time. V gene TRBV19 combines with J gene TRBJ1-5; TRBD1 matches 7 bases. J lost 1 base, V lost 5 bases, and 5 bases had no gene match. This CDR3 contains 15 residues. Germline assignment: CDR1 LNHDA and CDR2 SQIVND (reference sequence). CDR3 loop: CASSFQQGSNQPQHF. The CDR3 nucleotides read TGTGCCAGTAGTTTCCAACAGGGGAGCAATCAGCCCCAGCATTTT.